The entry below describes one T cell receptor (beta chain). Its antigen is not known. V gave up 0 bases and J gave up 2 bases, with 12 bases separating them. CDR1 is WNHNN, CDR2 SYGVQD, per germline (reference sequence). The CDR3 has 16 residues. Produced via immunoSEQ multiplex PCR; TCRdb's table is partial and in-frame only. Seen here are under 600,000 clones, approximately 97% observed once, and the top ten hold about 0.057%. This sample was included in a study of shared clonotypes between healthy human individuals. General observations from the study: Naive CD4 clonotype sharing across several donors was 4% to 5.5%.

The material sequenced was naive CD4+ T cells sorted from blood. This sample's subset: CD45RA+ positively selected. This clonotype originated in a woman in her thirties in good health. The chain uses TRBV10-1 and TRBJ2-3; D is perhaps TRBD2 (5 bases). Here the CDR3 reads CASSESRWESTDTQYF. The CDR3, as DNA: TGCGCCAGCAGTGAGTCTCGGTGGGAGTCCACAGATACGCAGTATTTT.